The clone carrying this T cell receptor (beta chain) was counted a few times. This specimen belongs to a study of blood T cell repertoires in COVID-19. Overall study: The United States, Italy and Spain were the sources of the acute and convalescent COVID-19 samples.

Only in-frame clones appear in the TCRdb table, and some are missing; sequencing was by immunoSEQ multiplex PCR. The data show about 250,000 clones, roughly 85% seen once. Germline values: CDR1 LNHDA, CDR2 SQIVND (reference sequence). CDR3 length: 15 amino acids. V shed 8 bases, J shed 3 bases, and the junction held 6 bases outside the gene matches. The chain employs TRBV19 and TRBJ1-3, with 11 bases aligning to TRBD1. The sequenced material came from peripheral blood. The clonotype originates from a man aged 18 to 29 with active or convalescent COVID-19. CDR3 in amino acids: CASQPDRGLGNTIYF. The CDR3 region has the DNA TGTGCCAGTCAACCGGACAGGGGGCTTGGAAACACCATATATTTT.